This T cell receptor beta chain was retrieved from a study of breast tumors, draining lymph nodes, adjacent tissues. As for this clonotype: What it binds is not known.

One entry per CDR3 protein results from TCRdb running MiXCR on the multiplex PCR reads. The sample shows roughly 19,000 distinct CDR3 sequences, roughly 45% of them seen only once. General observations from the study: The lymph node origin of tumor T cells was framed as consistent with a hypothesis, not demonstrated. Findings are consistent with lymph node origin and intratumoral expansion of most tumor T cells.

The CDR3 is 13 residues long. V was shortened by 1 base and J by 4 bases, with 5 bases between the two germline ends. Germline-derived CDR1 and CDR2 are SNHLY and FYNNEI. The TCR originated in a female donor with breast cancer. Some clones in this sample may be carry-over from other donors' samples. This sequence joins TRBV2 and TRBJ1-5; D ambiguous. Sample: breast tumor tissue. The CDR3 spells CASSEDWNQPQHF. The DNA of the CDR3 is TGTGCCAGCAGTGAAGATTGGAATCAGCCCCAGCATTTT.